This T cell receptor (beta chain) was obtained from a study of cytomegalovirus exposure and HLA in healthy donors. Points from the study as a whole: Prior analysis indicated that the majority of TCR beta V segments exhibited productivity approximately 87% or approximately 30% of the time. From TCR beta sequences, most subjects' HLA-A and HLA-B alleles were reportedly predicted accurately. Despite most TCR sequences being rare, some public TCRs occurred in many donors.

A note on this clone: Its antigen is undetermined.

Healthy people donating bone marrow made up the donors. Germline V lookup: CDR1 KGHSH, CDR2 LQKENI. The CDR3 is made up of 18 amino acids. J lost 3 bases, V lost 6 bases, and 15 bases had no gene match. PCR primers comprised 60 Vbeta and 13 Jbeta primers. Clones were read by immunoSEQ multiplex PCR, and TCRdb kept only the in-frame ones, dropping some. The repertoire consists of 120,000 or so clones, with roughly 80% occurring once and the leading ten covering around 5.8%. The genes are TRBV18 and TRBJ2-3; 10 positions match TRBD1. The sequencing sample was made of PBMCs. This TCR derives from a woman aged 40 to 50 in good health and CMV-seronegative. CDR3 loop: CASSYHRLSGQGTDTQYF. CDR3 DNA sequence: TGTGCCAGCTCGTACCATAGGTTGTCGGGACAGGGGACAGATACGCAGTATTTT.